What follows are 31 T cell receptor beta chains derived from one specimen sequenced in a study of blood T cell repertoires in COVID-19. Assay used: immunoSEQ multiplex PCR; TCRdb lists only in-frame clones, some missing. This sample has tens of thousands of clones, with 80% to 90% found just once. The sample was peripheral blood. These receptors originate from a woman aged 80 or over with COVID-19, enrolled during active disease.

V gene TRBV6-5 combines with J gene TRBJ2-4, with 8 positions matching TRBD1. The CDR3 has 16 amino acids. Germline loops: CDR1 MNHEY, CDR2 SVGAGI. V trimming: 0 bases; J trimming: 6 bases; junction bases outside the gene matches: 7. Here the CDR3 DNA reads TGTGCCAGCAGTTACTCGAGTCGGCAGGGGGCAAACATTCAGTACTTC. Translated, it gives CASSYSSRQGANIQYF.

The chain recombines TRBV27 with TRBJ1-6; 7 bases agree with TRBD1. The V gene end was trimmed by 3 bases and the J gene end by 3 bases; junction bases not matched to a gene: 11. Germline loops: CDR1 MNHEY, CDR2 SMNVEV (reference sequence). This CDR3 is 18 amino acids long. In nucleotides, the CDR3 is TGTGCCAGCAGTTTGAGCAGGGGGAGCTTAAACTATAATTCACCCCTCCACTTT. This sequence encodes CASSLSRGSLNYNSPLHF.

The chain joins TRBV5-1 to TRBJ1-1, with 11 bases aligning to TRBD1. Trimming at V came to 0 bases and at J to 4 bases, leaving 5 bases not matched to a gene. This CDR3 has 16 amino acids. Germline V gene lookup returns CDR1 SGHRS and CDR2 YFSETQ. CDR3 loop: CASSLGQGTGGTEAFF. As DNA, the CDR3 is TGCGCCAGCAGCTTGGGGCAAGGGACAGGGGGCACTGAAGCTTTCTTT.

This clone was counted between two and nine times. The chain carries TRBV20-1 and TRBJ1-2; D remains unclear. The CDR3 has 12 residues. The germline gives CDR1 DFQATT, CDR2 SNEGSKA (reference sequence). V lost 3 bases and J lost 1, with 6 bases in between. CDR3 protein: CSASALNYGYTF. DNA for the CDR3: TGCAGTGCTAGTGCCCTTAACTATGGCTACACCTTC.

This rearrangement joins TRBV5-1 to TRBJ2-5, with D perhaps matching TRBD1 (6 bases). Looked up from germline, CDR1 is SGHRS and CDR2 is YFSETQ. V was clipped by 2 bases and J by 5 bases, with 19 bases between them. The CDR3 contains 16 residues. The CDR3 DNA follows: TGCGCCAGCAGCTTCCCCCCAGGACAGCTGGACGAGACCCAGTACTTC. Residues: CASSFPPGQLDETQYF.

The CDR3 nucleotides are TGTGCCAGCAGGACGGTGCCCCGGGGGGAGACCCAGTACTTC. Its protein product is CASRTVPRGETQYF. The genes are TRBV6-5 and TRBJ2-5, with TRBD2 as a possible D gene (6 bases). Germline CDR1 and CDR2: MNHEY and SVGAGI. CDR3 size: 14 residues. The germline V and J ends were trimmed by 6 bases and 5 bases, with 16 bases remaining between them.

CDR3 sequence: CASSQDRHSNEQFF. CDR3 nucleotide sequence: TGTGCCAGCAGCCAAGATCGTCATAGTAATGAGCAGTTCTTC. This chain uses TRBV3-1 (or the pseudogene TRBV3-2) with TRBJ2-1; D is uncertain. Trimming removed 0 bases at V and 7 bases at J, with 10 bases between. The CDR3 is 14 amino acids. Germline V gene sequence: CDR1 LGHDT, CDR2 YNNKEL (reference sequence).

The chain couples TRBV5-1 to TRBJ2-2; TRBD1 matches at 8 bases. After removal of 4 bases from V and 0 bases from J, the junction contained 5 bases not matched to a gene. The CDR3 has 16 amino acids. The germline V gene encodes CDR1 SGHRS and CDR2 YFSETQ. The CDR3, as DNA: TGCGCCAGCAGCCCCCAGACAGGGGCGAACACCGGGGAGCTGTTTTTT. It is translated as CASSPQTGANTGELFF.

The rearrangement links TRBV7-2 to TRBJ2-5; the match to TRBD1 covers 7 bases. The germline V gene encodes CDR1 SGHTA and CDR2 FQGNSA. Germline trimming cut 3 bases from V and 5 bases from J; bases unmatched to any gene: 9. This CDR3 is 15 amino acids long. In DNA, the CDR3 is TGTGCCAGCAGCTTTCAGAGAGACAGGGTGGAGACCCAGTACTTC. This sequence encodes CASSFQRDRVETQYF. Complete variable domain (other parts from reference TRBV7-2 and TRBJ2-5): GAGVSQSPSNKVTEKGKDVELRCDPISGHTALYWYRQSLGQGLEFLIYFQGNSAPDKSGLPSDRFSAERTGGSVSTLTIQRTQQEDSAVYLCASSFQRDRVETQYFGPGTRLLVL.

The genes are TRBV5-6 and TRBJ1-5, with D uncertain. Germline V lookup: CDR1 SGHDT, CDR2 YYEEEE. Trimming stripped 4 bases from V and 4 bases from J, with 9 bases between. The CDR3 totals 13 residues. CDR3 sequence reads: CASSRELNQPQHF. The CDR3 DNA is TGTGCCAGCAGCCGGGAATTAAATCAGCCCCAGCATTTT.

The chain has TRBV6-5 and TRBJ2-1, with TRBD1 matching 7 bases. With V trimmed by 4 bases and J by 8 bases, 8 bases remained unmatched. The V gene's germline CDR1 is MNHEY and CDR2 SVGAGI. The CDR3 runs to 14 residues. The CDR3 protein is CASSSQGGQHEQFF. The CDR3 DNA follows: TGTGCCAGCAGTTCGCAAGGGGGACAGCATGAGCAGTTCTTC.

The chain combines TRBV6-5 with TRBJ2-6; D ambiguous. The CDR3 extends over 15 amino acids. Germline V CDR1 and CDR2: MNHEY, SVGAGI. Deletions cut 1 base from V and 0 bases from J, with 4 bases between. CDR3 residues: CASSYWSSGANVLTF. In DNA, the CDR3 is TGTGCCAGCAGTTACTGGAGCTCTGGGGCCAACGTCCTGACTTTC.

The chain joins TRBV4-2 to TRBJ2-1, with D tentatively TRBD1 (6 bases). This CDR3 region has 15 residues. Trimming took 4 bases from V and 3 from J, leaving 13 bases between them. Germline values: CDR1 LGHNA, CDR2 YNFKEQ. CDR3 sequence reads: CASSPSWGLYNEQFF. CDR3 nucleotide sequence: TGTGCCAGCAGCCCTTCTTGGGGGCTCTACAATGAGCAGTTCTTC.

CDR3 sequence (DNA): TGTGCCAGCAGTGACCGGGGACAGCGGAATCAGCCCCAGCATTTT. As protein: CASSDRGQRNQPQHF. V gene TRBV6-1 combines with J gene TRBJ1-5; 7 bases fit TRBD1. V trimming: 3 bases; J trimming: 4 bases; junction bases outside the gene matches: 6. The CDR3 totals 15 residues. In germline, CDR1 is MNHNS, CDR2 SASEGT.

This chain links TRBV19 with TRBJ2-5; TRBD2 matches 8 bases. The CDR3 is 17 residues long. The V segment lost 4 bases and the J segment 1 base; nucleotides outside the gene matches: 11. In germline, CDR1 is LNHDA, CDR2 SQIVND (reference sequence). In nucleotides, the CDR3 is TGTGCCAGTAGTACTTCTTATCGGGGGGGCTTCCAAGAGACCCAGTACTTC. This sequence encodes CASSTSYRGGFQETQYF.

This chain uses TRBV5-1 with TRBJ2-5, with a possible D match to TRBD2 (7 bases). The germline CDR1 and CDR2 sequences are SGHRS and YFSETQ. The CDR3 spans 14 residues. Trimming took off 2 bases at V and 2 bases at J, with 10 bases between the two ends. The CDR3 spells CASSLQGGQETQYF. DNA for the CDR3: TGCGCCAGCAGCTTACAGGGAGGGCAAGAGACCCAGTACTTC.

The V and J genes are TRBV5-1 and TRBJ2-7; 8 bases line up with TRBD1. V dropped 4 bases and J dropped 0; count of bases not matched to a gene: 6. Per the germline V gene, CDR1 is SGHRS and CDR2 is YFSETQ. The CDR3 sequence is 15 residues long. CDR3 region: CASSDGQGISYEQYF. The DNA for the CDR3 is TGCGCCAGCAGCGACGGACAGGGAATCTCCTACGAGCAGTACTTC.

This rearrangement joins TRBV21-1 to TRBJ2-3; the tabulated D call, TRBD1, remains unverified against the DNA. TRBV21-1 is listed as a pseudogene. This CDR3 comprises 15 residues. This CDR3 reads CASSSRQGGPDTQYF. In nucleotides, the CDR3 is TGTGCCAGCAGCAGTCGACAGGGGGGGCCAGATACGCAGTATTTT.

V and J are TRBV11-1 and TRBJ2-7, with TRBD1 matching 7 bases. The germline CDR1 and CDR2 sequences are SGHAT and FQDESV (reference sequence). V shed 3 bases and J 5 bases; nucleotides not matched to a gene: 13. The CDR3 covers 16 residues. CDR3 region: CASSFGAGGTVNEQYF. DNA for the CDR3: TGTGCCAGCAGCTTTGGTGCAGGGGGTACGGTGAACGAGCAGTACTTC.

The chain couples TRBV5-1 to TRBJ2-2; TRBD1 agrees at 10 bases. The CDR3 covers 16 residues. Per germline, CDR1 SGHRS and CDR2 YFSETQ. With 1 base clipped from V and 4 bases from J, the junction kept 4 bases outside the gene matches. This CDR3 reads CASSLRDRGGTGELFF. DNA of the CDR3: TGCGCCAGCAGCTTGCGGGACAGGGGTGGCACCGGGGAGCTGTTTTTT.

V and J are TRBV7-9 and TRBJ2-7; a weak D match, TRBD1 (6 bases). The CDR3 is 14 residues long. Germline CDR1 reads SEHNR; CDR2 reads FQNEAQ (reference sequence). Trimming shortened V by 5 bases and J by 0 bases, and 11 bases separated the two germline ends. The CDR3 sequence is CASSGQGSSYEQYF. The CDR3 nucleotides are TGTGCCAGCAGCGGGCAGGGGAGCTCCTACGAGCAGTACTTC.

V is TRBV3-1 (or the pseudogene TRBV3-2) and J is TRBJ1-1; D is unresolved. Trimming cost V 1 base and J 7 bases, with 10 bases left between them. CDR3 length: 13 amino acids. The germline V gene has CDR1 LGHDT and CDR2 YNNKEL (reference sequence). The CDR3 coding sequence is TGTGCCAGCAGCCAAGGTACAATGATTGAAGCTTTCTTT. Its protein is CASSQGTMIEAFF.

This chain joins TRBV5-1 and TRBJ2-5; 8 nucleotides line up with TRBD2. V lost 1 base and J lost 4; bases outside the gene matches: 3. The CDR3 consists of 14 residues. The germline V gene has CDR1 SGHRS and CDR2 YFSETQ. CDR3: CASSLTGGRETQYF. As DNA, the CDR3 is TGCGCCAGCAGCTTGACGGGGGGGCGAGAGACCCAGTACTTC.

This rearrangement joins TRBV2 to TRBJ2-7; 8 bases align to TRBD1. The CDR3 extends over 14 amino acids. Germline V gives CDR1 SNHLY, CDR2 FYNNEI. The trim removed 5 bases at V and 2 bases at J, leaving 5 bases unmatched. CDR3 loop: CASSSGQVPYEQYF. The CDR3 nucleotides read TGTGCCAGCAGTTCGGGACAGGTACCCTACGAGCAGTACTTC.

The chain uses TRBV14 and TRBJ1-1; no firm D call. V shed 0 bases and J shed 8 bases, with 7 bases lying between them. The CDR3 has 12 amino acids. CDR1 is SGHDN, CDR2 FVKESK, per germline. CDR3: CASSQDVREAFF. The DNA of the CDR3 is TGTGCCAGCAGCCAAGATGTCAGGGAAGCTTTCTTT.

This chain links TRBV7-2 with TRBJ1-4; D is perhaps TRBD1 (6 bases). The V gene lost 5 bases and the J gene lost 2 bases, with 9 bases spanning the gap. This CDR3 contains 14 residues. From germline, CDR1 is SGHTA and CDR2 FQGNSA. The CDR3 reads CASSPGVTNEKLFF. The CDR3 DNA is TGTGCCAGCAGCCCAGGGGTGACTAATGAAAAACTGTTTTTT.

CDR3 DNA sequence: TGTGCCAGCAGTTATGAAGCGGGGGGGCCAGACGAGCAGTACTTC. Protein sequence: CASSYEAGGPDEQYF. V gene TRBV6-5 combines with J gene TRBJ2-7; 10 bases fit TRBD2. Per the germline V gene, CDR1 is MNHEY and CDR2 is SVGAGI. V lost 3 bases to trimming and J lost 5 bases; unmatched junction nucleotides: 7. The length of the CDR3 is 15 residues.

The V gene is TRBV7-2, the J gene TRBJ2-7, with 9 bases identical to TRBD2. J was trimmed by 6 bases and V by 5 bases; bases with no gene match: 14. The CDR3 length is 16 residues. Germline CDR1 reads SGHTA; CDR2 reads FQGNSA. The CDR3: CASSGRMGLARSEQYF. The CDR3 region has the DNA TGTGCCAGCAGCGGGAGGATGGGACTAGCTCGAAGCGAGCAGTACTTC.

The chain joins TRBV19 to TRBJ1-2; D unresolved. With 4 bases removed from V and 2 bases from J, the gap between germline ends came to 5 bases. Germline CDR1 and CDR2: LNHDA and SQIVND (reference sequence). This CDR3 comprises 12 residues. This CDR3 is CASSTRNYGYTF. DNA of the CDR3: TGTGCCAGTAGTACCAGAAACTATGGCTACACCTTC.

This sequence joins TRBV12-3 or TRBV12-4 and TRBJ2-3; perhaps TRBD2 as D (5 bases). V was clipped by 3 bases and J by 10 bases, with 11 bases between them. The CDR3 is 12 amino acids. In DNA form, the CDR3 reads TGTGCCAGCAGTTTCCGCCCGGGGTCGCAGTATTTT. Protein sequence: CASSFRPGSQYF.

The V and J genes are TRBV3-1 (or the pseudogene TRBV3-2) and TRBJ1-2; D remains unclear. V lost 0 bases and J lost 4, with 12 bases in between. This CDR3 comprises 15 residues. Germline V gene sequence: CDR1 LGHDT, CDR2 YNNKEL (reference sequence). The CDR3, as DNA: TGTGCCAGCAGCCAAGAACGAGGGTACCCCTATGGCTACACCTTC. Translation gives CASSQERGYPYGYTF.